Below, one TCR beta chain is given with its context. These data come from a study of PD-L1 blockade in urothelial cancer. Study in general: The researchers analyzed blood 3 weeks (second dose) and 6 weeks after treatment start.

Regarding time point: peripheral blood 6 weeks after treatment start. Libraries were prepared by immunoSEQ multiplex PCR; TCRdb keeps only in-frame clonotypes and omits some of them. The table records around 110,000 clones, roughly 90% of them present only once. The CDR3 is made up of 14 amino acids. From germline, CDR1 is MNHEY and CDR2 SVGAGI. V lost 6 bases to trimming and J lost 9 bases; unmatched junction nucleotides: 10. V gene TRBV6-5 combines with J gene TRBJ2-1; 8 bases are shared with TRBD2. The sample in question was PBMCs, obtained around atezolizumab (anti-PD-L1) treatment. This TCR came from a man between 60 and 75 years old with urothelial cancer. CDR3 residues: CASRGLAGITEQFF. The CDR3 nucleotides are TGTGCCAGCAGAGGACTAGCAGGGATCACTGAGCAGTTCTTC.